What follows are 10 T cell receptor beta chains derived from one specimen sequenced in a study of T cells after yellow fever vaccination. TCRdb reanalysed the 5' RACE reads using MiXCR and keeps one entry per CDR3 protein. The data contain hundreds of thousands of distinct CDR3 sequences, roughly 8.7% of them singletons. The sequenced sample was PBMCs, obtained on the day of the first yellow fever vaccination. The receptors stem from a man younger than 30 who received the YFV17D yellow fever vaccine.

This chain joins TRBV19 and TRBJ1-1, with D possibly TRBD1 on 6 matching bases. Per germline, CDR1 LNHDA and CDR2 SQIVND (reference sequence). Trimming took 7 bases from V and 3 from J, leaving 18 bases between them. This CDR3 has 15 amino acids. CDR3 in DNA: TGTGCCAGTACCCCGGGGGGGCAGAGGTACACTGAAGCTTTCTTT. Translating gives CASTPGGQRYTEAFF.

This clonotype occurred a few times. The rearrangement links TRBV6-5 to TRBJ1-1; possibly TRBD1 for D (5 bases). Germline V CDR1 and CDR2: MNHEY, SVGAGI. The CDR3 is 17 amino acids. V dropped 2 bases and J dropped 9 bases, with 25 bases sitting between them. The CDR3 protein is CASSYTAPLSGARKAFF. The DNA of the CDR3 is TGTGCCAGCAGTTACACGGCCCCACTGTCCGGGGCGCGAAAAGCTTTCTTT.

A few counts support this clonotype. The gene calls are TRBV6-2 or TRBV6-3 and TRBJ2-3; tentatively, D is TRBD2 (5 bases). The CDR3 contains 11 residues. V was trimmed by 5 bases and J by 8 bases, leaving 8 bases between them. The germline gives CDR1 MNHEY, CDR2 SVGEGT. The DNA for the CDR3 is TGTGCCAGCAGTCACAGCGGTACGCAGTATTTT. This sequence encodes CASSHSGTQYF.

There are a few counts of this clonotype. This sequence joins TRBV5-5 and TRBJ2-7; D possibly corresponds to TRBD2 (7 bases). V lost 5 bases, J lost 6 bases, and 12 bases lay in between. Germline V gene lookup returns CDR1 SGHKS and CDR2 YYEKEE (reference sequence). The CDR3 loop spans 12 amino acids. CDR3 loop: CASRVGGGEQYF. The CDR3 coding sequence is TGTGCCAGCAGGGTAGGGGGGGGCGAGCAGTACTTC.

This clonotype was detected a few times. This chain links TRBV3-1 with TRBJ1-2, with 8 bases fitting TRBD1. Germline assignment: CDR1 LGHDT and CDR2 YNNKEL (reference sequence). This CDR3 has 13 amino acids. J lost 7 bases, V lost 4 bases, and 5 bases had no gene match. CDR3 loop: CASSPDRVSGYTF. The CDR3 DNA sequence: TGTGCCAGCAGCCCGGACAGGGTCAGTGGCTACACCTTC. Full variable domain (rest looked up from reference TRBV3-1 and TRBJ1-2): DTAVSQTPKYLVTQMGNDKSIKCEQNLGHDTMYWYKQDSKKFLKIMFSYNNKELIINETVPNRFSPKSPDKAHLNLHINSLELGDSAVYFCASSPDRVSGYTFGSGTRLTVV.

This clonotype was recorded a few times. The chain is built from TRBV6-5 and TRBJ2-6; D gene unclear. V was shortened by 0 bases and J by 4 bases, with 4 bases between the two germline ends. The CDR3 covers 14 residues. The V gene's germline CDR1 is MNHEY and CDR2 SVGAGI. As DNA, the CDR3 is TGTGCCAGCAGTTACTCCCAGGGGGCCAACGTCCTGACTTTC. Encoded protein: CASSYSQGANVLTF.

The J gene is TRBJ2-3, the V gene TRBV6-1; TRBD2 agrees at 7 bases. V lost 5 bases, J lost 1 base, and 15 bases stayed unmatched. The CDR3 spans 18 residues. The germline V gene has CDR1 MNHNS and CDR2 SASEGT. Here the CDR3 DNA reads TGTGCCAGCAGTCGTACGCATGGGACTACTATGGGCACAGATACGCAGTATTTT. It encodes CASSRTHGTTMGTDTQYF.

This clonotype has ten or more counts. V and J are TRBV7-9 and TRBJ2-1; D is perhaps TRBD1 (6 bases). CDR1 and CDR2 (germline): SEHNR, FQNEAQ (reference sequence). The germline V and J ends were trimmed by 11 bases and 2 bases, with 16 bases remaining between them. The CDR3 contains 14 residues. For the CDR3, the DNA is TGTGCCGGAAGCAGGGGAGCTACCTACAATGAGCAGTTCTTC. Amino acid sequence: CAGSRGATYNEQFF.

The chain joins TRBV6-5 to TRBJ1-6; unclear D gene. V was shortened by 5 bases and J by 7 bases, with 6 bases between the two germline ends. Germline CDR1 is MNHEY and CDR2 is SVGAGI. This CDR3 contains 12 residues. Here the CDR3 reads CASSTLNSPLHF. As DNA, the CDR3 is TGTGCCAGCAGTACTTTAAATTCACCCCTCCACTTT.

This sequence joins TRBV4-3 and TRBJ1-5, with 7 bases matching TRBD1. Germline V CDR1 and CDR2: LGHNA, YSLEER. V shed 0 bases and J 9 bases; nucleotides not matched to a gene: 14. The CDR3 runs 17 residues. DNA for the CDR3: TGCGCCAGCAGCCAAGAATTCTCGGACAGGCCCTCGAGGCCCCAGCATTTT. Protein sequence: CASSQEFSDRPSRPQHF.